This is a list of T cell receptor beta chains from one sample in a study of blood T cell repertoires in COVID-19. The data were produced by immunoSEQ multiplex PCR, yet TCRdb's version contains in-frame clones alone and is incomplete. The repertoire includes roughly 500,000 clones, 75% to 90% of them detected once, and approximately 0.9% sits in the top ten. The source material was peripheral blood. These receptors came from a man aged 18-30 years with COVID-19, enrolled during active disease. CDR3s include the opening cysteine and the closing phenylalanine or tryptophan. D genes are given only for firm matches. Only part of the rows carry a size: once, few, many, or a class if the clone is expanded.

clone size: -
D gene: TRBD1
J gene: TRBJ2-1
V gene: TRBV6-5
CDR3 DNA: TGTGCCAGCAGAAGCGACAGGGGGTACAATGAGCAGTTCTTC
CDR3 protein: CASRSDRGYNEQFF

clone size: -
D gene: -
J gene: TRBJ1-6
V gene: TRBV25-1
CDR3 DNA: TGTGCCAGCCTCCCGGGGGGCACCTATAATTCACCCCTCCACTTT
CDR3 protein: CASLPGGTYNSPLHF

clone size: -
D gene: TRBD1
J gene: TRBJ2-7
V gene: TRBV25-1
CDR3 DNA: TGTGCCAGCAGTGAATACTATAACTACAGGGGCGGGGAGCAGTACTTC
CDR3 protein: CASSEYYNYRGGEQYF

clone size: -
D gene: TRBD2
J gene: TRBJ2-7
V gene: TRBV7-2
CDR3 DNA: TGTGCCAGCAGCTCCCCCGGGACTAGGAGGTACGAGCAGTACTTC
CDR3 protein: CASSSPGTRRYEQYF

clone size: -
D gene: TRBD2
J gene: TRBJ2-3
V gene: TRBV11-3
CDR3 DNA: TGTGCCAGCAGCTCCGCGACTAGCGGACTGAGCGTTACGCAGTATTTT
CDR3 protein: CASSSATSGLSVTQYF

clone size: -
D gene: TRBD2
J gene: TRBJ2-3
V gene: TRBV30
CDR3 DNA: TGTGCCTGGAGTGGAGCGGGGACTAGAAATACGCAGTATTTT
CDR3 protein: CAWSGAGTRNTQYF

clone size: -
D gene: -
J gene: TRBJ2-7
V gene: TRBV13
CDR3 DNA: TGTGCCAGCAGCTTAGAGGGGTTCTCCTACGAGCAGTACTTC
CDR3 protein: CASSLEGFSYEQYF

clone size: -
D gene: TRBD2
J gene: TRBJ2-1
V gene: TRBV5-1
CDR3 DNA: TGCGCCAGCAGCTCGACTAGCGCCTACAATGAGCAGTTCTTC
CDR3 protein: CASSSTSAYNEQFF

clone size: once
D gene: TRBD1
J gene: TRBJ2-6
V gene: TRBV27
CDR3 DNA: TGTGCCAGCACCTGGACAGGGCCCTCTGGGGCCAACGTCCTGACTTTC
CDR3 protein: CASTWTGPSGANVLTF

clone size: -
D gene: TRBD2
J gene: TRBJ2-1
V gene: TRBV19
CDR3 DNA: TGTGCCAGTAGTACGACTAGCGGTCCCTACAATGAGCAGTTCTTC
CDR3 protein: CASSTTSGPYNEQFF

clone size: -
D gene: -
J gene: TRBJ2-4
V gene: TRBV27
CDR3 DNA: TGTGCCAGCAGTCCCCAGGGATGGAACATTCAGTACTTC
CDR3 protein: CASSPQGWNIQYF

clone size: -
D gene: -
J gene: TRBJ2-5
V gene: TRBV7-9
CDR3 DNA: TGTGCCAGCAGCAAGGACAGAGACCAAGAGACCCAGTACTTC
CDR3 protein: CASSKDRDQETQYF

clone size: -
D gene: -
J gene: TRBJ1-3
V gene: TRBV6-5
CDR3 DNA: TGTGCCAGCAGTTACTCGGGACATGTCTCTGGAAACACCATATATTTT
CDR3 protein: CASSYSGHVSGNTIYF

clone size: once
D gene: -
J gene: TRBJ2-5
V gene: TRBV5-5
CDR3 DNA: TGTGCCAGCAGCCCGATACCCCAGGGAGGCGAGACCCAGTACTTC
CDR3 protein: CASSPIPQGGETQYF

clone size: -
D gene: TRBD1
J gene: TRBJ2-7
V gene: TRBV27
CDR3 DNA: TGTGCCAGCAGTCCCATACCTCTCAGGGACAGAACCTACGAGCAGTACTTC
CDR3 protein: CASSPIPLRDRTYEQYF

clone size: -
D gene: -
J gene: TRBJ2-7
V gene: TRBV11-2
CDR3 DNA: TGTGCCAGCAGGCGAAGCTACGAGCAGTACTTC
CDR3 protein: CASRRSYEQYF

clone size: -
D gene: -
J gene: TRBJ2-1
V gene: TRBV6-2/TRBV6-3
CDR3 DNA: TGTGCCAGCAGTTACCCCCTAAGATACAATGAGCAGTTCTTC
CDR3 protein: CASSYPLRYNEQFF